The present T cell receptor beta chain was sequenced within a study of cytomegalovirus exposure and HLA in healthy donors. Whole-study context: HLA-typed donors contributed around 82 million unique TCRs, which were held in an early data release. Study-level results: V- and J-gene trimming of TCR beta was linked (in a later analysis) to a missense DCLRE1C variant. Fewer N-insertions than the roughly 670-donor mean were reportedly shown by an Asian-associated ancestry cluster in a later analysis.

The PCR was carried out with 60 Vbeta primers and 13 Jbeta primers. Clones were read by immunoSEQ multiplex PCR, and TCRdb kept only the in-frame ones, dropping some. The data hold around 110,000 clones, with around a tenth observed a single time. A word on this clone: Antigen specificity is unknown.

This sequence originates from a man younger than 45 in good health and CMV-seronegative. Sequenced: PBMCs.

CDR3 protein: CASSIDRRGGSTDTQYF. The CDR3 DNA reads TGTGCCAGTAGTATAGATCGGAGGGGGGGTAGCACAGATACGCAGTATTTT. The chain carries TRBV19 and TRBJ2-3; D might be TRBD2 (7 bases). The CDR3 totals 17 residues. The ends were cut back, 0 bases at V and 0 bases at J, with 13 bases in the middle. Germline lookup yields CDR1 LNHDA and CDR2 SQIVND (reference sequence).